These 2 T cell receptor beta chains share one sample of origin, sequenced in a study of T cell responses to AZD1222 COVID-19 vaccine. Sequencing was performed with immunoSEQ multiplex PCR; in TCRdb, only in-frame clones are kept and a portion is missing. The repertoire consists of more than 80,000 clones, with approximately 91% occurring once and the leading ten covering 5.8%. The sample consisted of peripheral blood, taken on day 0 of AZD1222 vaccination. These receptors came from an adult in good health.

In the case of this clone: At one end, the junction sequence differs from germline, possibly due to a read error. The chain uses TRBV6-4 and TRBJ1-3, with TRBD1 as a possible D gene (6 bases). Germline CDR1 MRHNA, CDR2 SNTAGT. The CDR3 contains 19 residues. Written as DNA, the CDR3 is TGTGCCAGCAGTGACTCGTGGCTGGGGGACACCCCTTCTGGAACCACCATATATTTT. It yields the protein CASSDSWLGDTPSGTTIYF.

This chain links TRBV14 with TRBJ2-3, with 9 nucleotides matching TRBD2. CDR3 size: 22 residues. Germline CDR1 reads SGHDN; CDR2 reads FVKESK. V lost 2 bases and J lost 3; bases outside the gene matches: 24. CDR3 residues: CASSQWPRGDGLSSGKTDTQYF. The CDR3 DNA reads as TGTGCCAGCAGCCAATGGCCGCGAGGGGACGGTTTGTCTAGCGGGAAAACAGATACGCAGTATTTT.